The entry below describes one T cell receptor beta chain. Its antigen is not identified. Libraries were prepared by immunoSEQ multiplex PCR; TCRdb keeps only in-frame clonotypes and omits some of them. The data contain more than 900,000 clones, roughly 74% of them seen just once; the ten biggest clones take up roughly 0.57%. This sample is part of a study of shared clonotypes between healthy human individuals. Study-wide points: When naive CD4 clonotypes were compared across a handful of donors, 5% to 5.5% were shared.

V was cut by 9 bases and J by 5 bases, with 14 bases left in between. The CDR3 contains 13 residues. Per germline, CDR1 MNHEY and CDR2 SVGAGI. The source is a man in his late teens or twenties in good health. Some clones in this sample may be carry-over from other donors' samples. This chain uses TRBV6-5 with TRBJ2-1, with TRBD2 as a possible D gene (6 bases). Sequencing was carried out using memory CD4+ T cells from PBMCs. Subset denoted: CD45RA-negative fraction. CDR3 residues: CASGRDSDNEQFF. CDR3 nucleotide sequence: TGTGCCAGTGGCCGGGACTCAGACAATGAGCAGTTCTTC.